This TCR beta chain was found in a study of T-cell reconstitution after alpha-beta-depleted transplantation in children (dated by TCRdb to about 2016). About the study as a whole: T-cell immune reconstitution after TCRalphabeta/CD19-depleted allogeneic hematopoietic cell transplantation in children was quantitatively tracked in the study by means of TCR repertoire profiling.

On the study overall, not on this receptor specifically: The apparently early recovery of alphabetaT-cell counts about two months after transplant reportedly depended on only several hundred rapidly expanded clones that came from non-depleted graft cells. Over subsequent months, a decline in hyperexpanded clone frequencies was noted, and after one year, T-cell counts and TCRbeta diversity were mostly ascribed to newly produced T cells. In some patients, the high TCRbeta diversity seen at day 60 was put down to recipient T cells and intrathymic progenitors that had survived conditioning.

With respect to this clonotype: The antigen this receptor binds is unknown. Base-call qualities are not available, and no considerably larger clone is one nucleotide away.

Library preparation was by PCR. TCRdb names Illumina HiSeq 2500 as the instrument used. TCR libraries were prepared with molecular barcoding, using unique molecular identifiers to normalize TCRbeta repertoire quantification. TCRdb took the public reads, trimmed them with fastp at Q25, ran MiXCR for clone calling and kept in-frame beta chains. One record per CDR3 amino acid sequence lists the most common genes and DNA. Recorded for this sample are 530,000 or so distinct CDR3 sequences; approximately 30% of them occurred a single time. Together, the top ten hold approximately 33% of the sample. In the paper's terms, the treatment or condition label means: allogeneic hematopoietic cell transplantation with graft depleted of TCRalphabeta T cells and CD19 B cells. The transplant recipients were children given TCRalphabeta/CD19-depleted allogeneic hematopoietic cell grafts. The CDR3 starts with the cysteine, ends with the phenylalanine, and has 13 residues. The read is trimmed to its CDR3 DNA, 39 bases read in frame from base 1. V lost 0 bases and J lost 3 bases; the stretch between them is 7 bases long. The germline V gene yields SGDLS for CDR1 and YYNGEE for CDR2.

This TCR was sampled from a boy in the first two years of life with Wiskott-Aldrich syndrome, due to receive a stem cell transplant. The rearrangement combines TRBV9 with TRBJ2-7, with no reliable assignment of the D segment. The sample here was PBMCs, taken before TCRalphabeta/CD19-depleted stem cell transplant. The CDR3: CASSVGNSYEQYF. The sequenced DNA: TGTGCCAGCAGCGTAGGTAACAGCTACGAGCAGTACTTC.